This T cell receptor (beta chain) was recovered during a study of T-cell memory formation after mild COVID-19. At the level of the study: Largely, the TCR clusters proved donor specific. Study-level points and caveats: Cross-reactive memory apparently joined, as some responding clones appeared in pre-infection memory.

Remarks on this clonotype: Its target is not known.

TCRdb re-called the 5' RACE reads with MiXCR, one entry per CDR3 protein. This sample carries some 150,000 distinct CDR3 sequences, 6% of them seen once, and the ten largest clones take around 1.9%. V shed 7 bases and J shed 1 base, with 10 bases lying between them. The CDR3 extends over 13 amino acids. The TCR was taken from an adult woman who had mild COVID-19 (a few samples of this study predate the infection). Cell type and time point are not known. Sequences were obtained from PBMCs or a T cell subset sorted from them (not recorded which). V is TRBV12-3 or TRBV12-4 and J is TRBJ1-2; D unclear. The CDR3 sequence is CASTDQVNYGYTF. Here the CDR3 DNA reads TGTGCCAGCACCGACCAGGTTAACTATGGCTACACCTTC.